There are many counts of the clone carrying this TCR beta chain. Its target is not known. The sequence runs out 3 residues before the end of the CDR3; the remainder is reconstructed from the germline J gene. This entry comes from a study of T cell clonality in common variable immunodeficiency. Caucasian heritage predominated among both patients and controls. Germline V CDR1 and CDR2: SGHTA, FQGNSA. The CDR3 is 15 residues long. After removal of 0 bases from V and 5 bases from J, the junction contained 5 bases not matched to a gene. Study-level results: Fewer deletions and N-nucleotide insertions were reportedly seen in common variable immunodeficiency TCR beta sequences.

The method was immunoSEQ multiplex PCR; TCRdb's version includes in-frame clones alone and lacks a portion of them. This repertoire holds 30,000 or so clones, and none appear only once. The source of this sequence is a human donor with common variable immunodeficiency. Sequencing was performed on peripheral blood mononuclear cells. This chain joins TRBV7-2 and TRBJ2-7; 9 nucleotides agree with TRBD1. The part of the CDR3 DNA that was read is TGTGCCAGCAGCTTAGCGAGACAGGGGGGTAACGAG. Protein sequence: CASSLARQGGNE. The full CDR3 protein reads CASSLARQGGNEQYF.